These 29 T cell receptor beta chains were all obtained from the same sample, sequenced in a study of glioma-infiltrating T cells. TCR alpha and beta CDR3 regions were amplified from RNA using iRepertoire nested multiplex PCR. TCRdb itself ran the multiplex PCR reads through MiXCR, one entry per CDR3 protein. The sample holds around 44,000 distinct CDR3 sequences, more than 20% seen once. The material sequenced was glioma tissue, nonneoplastic brain tissue, or PBMCs (not recorded which). The receptors were gathered from a human donor with low-grade glioma or glioblastoma, undergoing nonglioma brain surgery, or in good health (not recorded which).

This sequence joins TRBV3-1 and TRBJ2-7; D tentatively reads TRBD1 or TRBD2 (5 bases each). V lost 3 bases and J lost 0, with 9 bases in between. This CDR3 comprises 14 residues. Germline V gene data show CDR1 as LGHDT and CDR2 as YNNKEL (reference sequence). CDR3 coding DNA: TGTGCCAGCAGCCAGACCGGGACCTCCTACGAGCAGTACTTC. This encodes CASSQTGTSYEQYF.

This clonotype was counted many times. The chain uses TRBV15 and TRBJ1-6, with no clear D. The ends were cut back, 2 bases at V and 0 bases at J, with 11 bases in the middle. CDR1 and CDR2 (germline): LNHNV, YYDKDF (reference sequence). The CDR3 totals 17 residues. The CDR3 bases are TGTGCCACCAGCAGATCGGGGTTGATCTCCTATAATTCACCCCTCCACTTT. As protein: CATSRSGLISYNSPLHF.

This clonotype was observed a few times. This may arise from a read error, as a much more abundant clone is one base away. This chain connects TRBV20-1 to TRBJ1-2, with unresolved D. The CDR3 loop spans 14 amino acids. Germline V lookup: CDR1 DFQATT, CDR2 SNEGSKA (reference sequence). CDR3 sequence reads: CSARTPAVDYGCTF. For the CDR3, the DNA is TGCAGTGCTAGGACCCCCGCGGTTGACTATGGCTGCACCTTC.

About this clonotype: Given a much more abundant clone one base away, this may be a read error. The rearrangement joins TRBV4-1 to TRBJ2-1; the D is unclear. The CDR3 is 15 amino acids. Trimming left V 0 bases short and J 6 bases short, with 12 bases between. Looked up from germline, CDR1 is MGHRA and CDR2 is YSYEKL. The CDR3 protein is CASSQDGNLGNEQFF. Here the CDR3 DNA reads TGCGCCAGCAGCCAAGATGGTAACCTGGGCAATGAGCAGTTCTTC.

In this sample, this clonotype turned up many times. The chain links TRBV2 to TRBJ1-5; the D gene is possibly TRBD1 (6 bases). The germline V and J ends were trimmed by 6 bases and 6 bases, with 12 bases remaining between them. The germline gives CDR1 SNHLY, CDR2 FYNNEI. The CDR3 contains 13 residues. DNA for the CDR3: TGTGCCAGCAGGGGGACAACCATTCAGCCCCAGCATTTT. Encoded protein: CASRGTTIQPQHF.

At least ten counts were recorded for this clonotype. This chain connects TRBV14 to TRBJ1-1; a possible D gene is TRBD1 (5 bases). The CDR3 sequence is 15 residues long. V lost 3 bases to trimming and J lost 0 bases, with 11 bases between them. CDR1 is SGHDN, CDR2 FVKESK, per germline. The CDR3 is CASSQIQGLNTEAFF. The CDR3, as DNA: TGTGCCAGCAGCCAGATCCAGGGTTTGAACACTGAAGCTTTCTTT.

This clonotype was detected many times. This chain connects TRBV20-1 to TRBJ2-5; 8 positions match TRBD2. The CDR3 has 14 amino acids. Germline values: CDR1 DFQATT, CDR2 SNEGSKA (reference sequence). V lost 5 bases to trimming and J lost 5 bases; unmatched junction nucleotides: 10. The CDR3 loop reads CSAPPLAGYETQYF. The CDR3 DNA reads as TGCAGTGCTCCCCCCCTAGCGGGTTATGAGACCCAGTACTTC.

This clonotype was recorded at least ten times. The V and J genes are TRBV4-1 and TRBJ1-1, with 8 bases lining up with TRBD1. The CDR3 consists of 15 residues. V was clipped by 0 bases and J by 5 bases; unmatched bases: 5. Germline CDR1 is MGHRA and CDR2 is YSYEKL. DNA for the CDR3: TGCGCCAGCAGCCAAGAGGGACAGGTTGGTACTGAAGCTTTCTTT. Protein product: CASSQEGQVGTEAFF.

The J gene is TRBJ2-1, the V gene TRBV28; 7 bases are a match to TRBD1. CDR3 length: 13 residues. V was clipped by 7 bases and J by 8 bases; unmatched bases: 8. Germline values: CDR1 MDHEN, CDR2 SYDVKM. Here the CDR3 reads CASKGQTLYEQFF. The CDR3 region has the DNA TGTGCCAGCAAGGGACAGACACTCTATGAGCAGTTCTTC.

As concerns this clonotype: Because it lacks the conserved phenylalanine or tryptophan at the end, this CDR3 is likely a read error. The chain recombines TRBV7-2 with TRBJ2-5, with 8 bases aligning to TRBD2. Trimming removed 6 bases from V and 3 bases from J; junction bases left unmatched: 9. Germline V gene data show CDR1 as SGHTA and CDR2 as FQGNSA. This CDR3 has 15 residues. Written as DNA, the CDR3 is TGTGCCAGCAGTTTACAGCGGGGGAAGGAAGAGACCCAGTACCTC. Residues: CASSLQRGKEETQYL.

Worth noting for this clonotype: Just one base apart from a much larger clone, this may be a read error. J is TRBJ2-1 and V is TRBV4-1; TRBD2 matches at 8 bases. From germline, CDR1 is MGHRA and CDR2 YSYEKL. CDR3 length: 15 amino acids. The junction had 12 bases not matched to a gene; V was cut back by 5 bases and J by 9 bases. CDR3 residues: CASSSRHRGGGEQFF. CDR3 nucleotides: TGCGCCAGCAGCTCAAGACATCGGGGGGGCGGTGAGCAGTTCTTC.

This clonotype was observed many times. The chain recombines TRBV4-1 with TRBJ1-5; D remains ambiguous. The germline CDR1 and CDR2 sequences are MGHRA and YSYEKL. Trimming removed 7 bases from V and 7 bases from J, with 17 bases in between. There are 14 residues in the CDR3. CDR3 nucleotide sequence: TGCGCCAGCAACGATGTTGAAGCAACACAGCCCCAGCATTTT. Protein: CASNDVEATQPQHF.

The V and J genes are TRBV29-1 and TRBJ1-1; TRBD1 matches at 9 bases. This CDR3 is 13 amino acids long. V was clipped by 6 bases and J by 2 bases; unmatched bases: 4. Per the germline V gene, CDR1 is SQVTM and CDR2 is ANQGSEA. The DNA of the CDR3 is TGCAGCGTCGGGACAGGGTTTAACACTGAAGCTTTCTTT. Translation: CSVGTGFNTEAFF.

A word on this clonotype: The junction does not match germline at one end; this may be a read error. The chain has TRBV6-5 and TRBJ1-3; D is uncertain. Germline V CDR1 and CDR2: MNHEY, SVGAGI. The CDR3 contains 14 residues. The CDR3 spells CASSLQEAGNTIYF. In nucleotides, the CDR3 is TGCGCCAGCAGTCTCCAGGAGGCGGGAAACACCATATATTTT.

Many counts were recorded for this clonotype. The CDR3 DNA sequence: TGTGCCAGCAGCGTAGCTGATGGCACTGAAGCTTTCTTT. Translation: CASSVADGTEAFF. This chain uses TRBV9 with TRBJ1-1; no firm D call. In germline, CDR1 is SGDLS, CDR2 YYNGEE. The CDR3 is 13 residues long. V was cut by 0 bases and J by 4 bases, with 7 bases left in between. Looking up the rest from reference TRBV9 and TRBJ1-1 gives the full variable domain: DSGVTQTPKHLITATGQRVTLRCSPRSGDLSVYWYQQSLDQGLQFLIQYYNGEERAKGNILERFSAQQFPDLHSELNLSSLELGDSALYFCASSVADGTEAFFGQGTRLTVV.

This clonotype was detected many times. J is TRBJ2-3 and V is TRBV20-1; possibly TRBD2 for D (6 bases). In germline, CDR1 is DFQATT, CDR2 SNEGSKA (reference sequence). V gave up 5 bases and J gave up 3 bases, with 12 bases separating them. This CDR3 is 13 amino acids long. CDR3 nucleotide sequence: TGCAGTGCTTCGACTAGTCGTACAGATACGCAGTATTTT. This encodes CSASTSRTDTQYF.

This chain uses TRBV7-2 with TRBJ1-2; 7 bases map to TRBD1. Germline V gene data show CDR1 as SGHTA and CDR2 as FQGNSA. There are 14 residues in the CDR3. Trimming removed 6 bases from V and 5 bases from J; junction bases left unmatched: 9. The CDR3 region is CASRLQGGSYGYTF. In nucleotides, the CDR3 is TGTGCCAGCAGATTACAAGGGGGCAGTTATGGCTACACCTTC.

This clonotype was counted ten times or more. The V and J genes are TRBV4-2 and TRBJ2-3, with TRBD1 as a possible D gene (5 bases). Germline CDR1 reads LGHNA; CDR2 reads YNFKEQ. Trimming left V 0 bases short and J 0 bases short, with 16 bases between. This CDR3 is 18 amino acids long. The CDR3 is CASSQEPQGYTSTDTQYF. DNA of the CDR3: TGTGCCAGCAGCCAAGAACCTCAGGGCTATACTAGCACAGATACGCAGTATTTT.

The chain is built from TRBV4-1 and TRBJ2-7; TRBD1 matches at 11 bases. Germline V lookup: CDR1 MGHRA, CDR2 YSYEKL. The CDR3 is made up of 16 amino acids. The V segment lost 5 bases and the J segment 3 bases; nucleotides outside the gene matches: 9. The CDR3 sequence: CASSKFAGTGGYEQYF. Written as DNA, the CDR3 is TGCGCCAGCAGCAAGTTCGCCGGGACAGGGGGCTACGAGCAGTACTTC.

This clonotype was seen many times. V usage is TRBV20-1 and J usage is TRBJ2-7; D is uncertain. The CDR3 contains 14 residues. CDR1 DFQATT and CDR2 SNEGSKA come from the germline V gene (reference sequence). Trimming left V 3 bases short and J 2 bases short, with 14 bases between. CDR3 nucleotides: TGCAGTGCTAGGGCTTTCACAGCCGCCTACGAGCAGTACTTC. Translated: CSARAFTAAYEQYF.

This clonotype has a count of ten or more. This sequence joins TRBV20-1 and TRBJ2-1; 13 bases are a match to TRBD2. The germline V gene has CDR1 DFQATT and CDR2 SNEGSKA (reference sequence). This CDR3 comprises 14 residues. The V segment lost 6 bases and the J segment 8 bases; nucleotides outside the gene matches: 7. CDR3 sequence reads: CSAATSGRVDEQFF. The CDR3 nucleotides read TGCAGTGCCGCCACTAGCGGGAGGGTGGATGAGCAGTTCTTC.

To note about this clonotype: This likely comes from a read error, as the CDR3 has no conserved phenylalanine or tryptophan at its end. The V and J genes are TRBV15 and TRBJ2-5; no reliable D call. The CDR3 covers 13 residues. The germline V gene encodes CDR1 LNHNV and CDR2 YYDKDF (reference sequence). DNA for the CDR3: TGTGCCACCAGCGGAGATATGGGGGAGACCCAGTACCTC. Protein product: CATSGDMGETQYL.

This clonotype was seen at least ten times. The chain carries TRBV19 and TRBJ2-1; D might be TRBD2 (5 bases). Trimming cost V 5 bases and J 2 bases, with 16 bases left between them. From germline, CDR1 is LNHDA and CDR2 SQIVND (reference sequence). The CDR3 is 16 amino acids. The CDR3 sequence is CASSPPGSGAYNEQFF. In DNA form, the CDR3 reads TGTGCCAGTAGTCCTCCGGGATCAGGAGCCTACAATGAGCAGTTCTTC. Looking up the rest from reference TRBV19 and TRBJ2-1 gives the full variable domain: DGGITQSPKYLFRKEGQNVTLSCEQNLNHDAMYWYRQDPGQGLRLIYYSQIVNDFQKGDIAEGYSVSREKKESFPLTVTSAQKNPTAFYLCASSPPGSGAYNEQFFGPGTRLTVL.

This clonotype was counted between two and nine times. This rearrangement joins TRBV12-3 or TRBV12-4 to TRBJ1-1; D call uncertain. CDR3 length equals 13 residues. Between the trimmed V and J ends, which lost 7 bases and 6 bases, there was a span of 15 bases. The CDR3 sequence is CASTPGLYSEAFF. CDR3 nucleotide sequence: TGTGCCAGCACCCCGGGGTTATACTCTGAAGCTTTCTTT.

This clonotype turned up a few times. The CDR3 DNA sequence: TGTGCCAGCTCGACAGGGGTCGCTCCTCAGGGCATTCAGTACTTC. The encoded protein is CASSTGVAPQGIQYF. The gene calls are TRBV18 and TRBJ2-4; TRBD1 matches 8 bases. CDR3 length: 15 residues. Losses at the gene ends were 6 bases for V and 9 bases for J; bases not matched to a gene: 13. Germline V gene sequence: CDR1 KGHSH, CDR2 LQKENI. The complete variable domain, with remaining parts taken from reference TRBV18 and TRBJ2-4, reads NAGVMQNPRHLVRRRGQEARLRCSPMKGHSHVYWYRQLPEEGLKFMVYLQKENIIDESGMPKERFSAEFPKEGPSILRIQQVVRGDSAAYFCASSTGVAPQGIQYFGAGTRLSVL.

This clonotype was found many times. The genes are TRBV5-1 and TRBJ2-3; a possible D gene is TRBD1 (6 bases). CDR3 length: 15 amino acids. Germline CDR1 reads SGHRS; CDR2 reads YFSETQ. The V gene lost 4 bases and the J gene lost 4 bases, with 16 bases spanning the gap. The CDR3 loop reads CASSPYTGIADTQYF. CDR3 in DNA: TGCGCCAGCAGCCCTTACACAGGGATCGCAGATACGCAGTATTTT.

The chain employs TRBV18 and TRBJ2-1; D is undetermined. Trimming stripped 3 bases from V and 7 bases from J, with 10 bases between. Germline CDR1 and CDR2: KGHSH and LQKENI. The CDR3 covers 13 residues. DNA of the CDR3: TGTGCCAGCTCACCCAGCGACTTTAATGAGCAGTTCTTC. It codes for CASSPSDFNEQFF.

The table lists this clonotype with many counts. The V and J genes are TRBV7-9 and TRBJ1-1; weak D call: TRBD1 (5 bases). The germline V gene encodes CDR1 SEHNR and CDR2 FQNEAQ (reference sequence). The V gene lost 1 base and the J gene lost 0 bases, with 6 bases spanning the gap. CDR3 size: 14 residues. CDR3: CASSLGQLNTEAFF. For the CDR3, the DNA is TGTGCCAGCAGCTTAGGACAGCTGAACACTGAAGCTTTCTTT.

The chain joins TRBV4-2 to TRBJ2-3; D tentatively fits TRBD1 or TRBD2 (5 bases each). There are 17 residues in the CDR3. Germline V gene lookup returns CDR1 LGHNA and CDR2 YNFKEQ. Trimming took off 0 bases at V and 3 bases at J, with 16 bases between the two ends. CDR3 bases: TGTGCCAGCAGCCAAGATGGGGGAGAGGCGCATACAGATACGCAGTATTTT. Translation gives CASSQDGGEAHTDTQYF.